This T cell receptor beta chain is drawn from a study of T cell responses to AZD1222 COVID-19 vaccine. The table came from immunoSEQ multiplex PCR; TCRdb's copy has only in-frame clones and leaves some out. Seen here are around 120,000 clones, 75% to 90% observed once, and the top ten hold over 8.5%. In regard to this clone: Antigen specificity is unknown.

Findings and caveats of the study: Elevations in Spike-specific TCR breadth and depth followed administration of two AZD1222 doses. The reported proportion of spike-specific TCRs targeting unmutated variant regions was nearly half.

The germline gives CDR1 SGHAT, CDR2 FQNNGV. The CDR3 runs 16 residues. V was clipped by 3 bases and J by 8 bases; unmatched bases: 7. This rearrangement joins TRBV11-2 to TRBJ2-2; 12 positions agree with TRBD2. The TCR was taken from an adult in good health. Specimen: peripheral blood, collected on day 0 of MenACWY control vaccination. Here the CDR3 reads CASSFWTSGKGGELFF. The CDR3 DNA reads TGTGCCAGCAGCTTCTGGACTAGCGGGAAGGGTGGGGAGCTGTTTTTT.